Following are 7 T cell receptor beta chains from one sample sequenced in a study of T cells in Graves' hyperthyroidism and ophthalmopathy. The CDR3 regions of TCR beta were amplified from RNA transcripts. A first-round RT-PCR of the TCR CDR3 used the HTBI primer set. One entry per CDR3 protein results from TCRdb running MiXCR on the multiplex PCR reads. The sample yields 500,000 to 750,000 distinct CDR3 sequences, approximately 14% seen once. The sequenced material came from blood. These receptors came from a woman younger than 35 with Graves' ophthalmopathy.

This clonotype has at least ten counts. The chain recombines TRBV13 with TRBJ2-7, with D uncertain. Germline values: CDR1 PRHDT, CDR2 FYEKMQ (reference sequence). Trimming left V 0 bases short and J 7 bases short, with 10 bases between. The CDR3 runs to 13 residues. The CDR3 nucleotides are TGTGCCAGCAGCTTAGGCCTCCGAAGTGAGCAGTACTTC. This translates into CASSLGLRSEQYF.

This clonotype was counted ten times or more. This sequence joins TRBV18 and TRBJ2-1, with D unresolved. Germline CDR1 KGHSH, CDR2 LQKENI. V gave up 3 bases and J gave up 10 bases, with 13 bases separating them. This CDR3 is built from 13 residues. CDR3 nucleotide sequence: TGTGCCAGCTCACCCAGGAGCCGCGAGGAGCAGTTCTTC. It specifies CASSPRSREEQFF.

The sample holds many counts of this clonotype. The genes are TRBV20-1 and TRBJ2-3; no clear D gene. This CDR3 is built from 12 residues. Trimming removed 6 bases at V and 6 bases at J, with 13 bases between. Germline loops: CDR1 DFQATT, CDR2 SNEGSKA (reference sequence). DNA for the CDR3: TGCAGTGCCCCGATGGGCAGCGATACGCAGTATTTT. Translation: CSAPMGSDTQYF.

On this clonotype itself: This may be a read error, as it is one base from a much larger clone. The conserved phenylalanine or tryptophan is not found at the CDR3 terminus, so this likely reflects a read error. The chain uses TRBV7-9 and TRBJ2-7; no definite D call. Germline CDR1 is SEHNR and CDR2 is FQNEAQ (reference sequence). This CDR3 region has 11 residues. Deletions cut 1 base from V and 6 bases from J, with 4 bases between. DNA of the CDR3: TGTGCCAGCAGCTTAGGGACCGAGCAGTACCTC. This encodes CASSLGTEQYL.

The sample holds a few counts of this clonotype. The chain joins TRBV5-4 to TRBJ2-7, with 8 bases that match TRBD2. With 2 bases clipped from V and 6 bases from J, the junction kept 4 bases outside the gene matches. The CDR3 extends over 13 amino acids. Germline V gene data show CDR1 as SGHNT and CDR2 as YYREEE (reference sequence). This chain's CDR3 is CASSFPGGGEQYF. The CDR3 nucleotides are TGTGCCAGCAGCTTTCCCGGGGGGGGCGAGCAGTACTTC. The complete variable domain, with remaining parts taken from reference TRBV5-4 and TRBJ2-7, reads ETGVTQSPTHLIKTRGQQVTLRCSSQSGHNTVSWYQQALGQGPQFIFQYYREEENGRGNFPPRFSGLQFPNYSSELNVNALELDDSALYLCASSFPGGGEQYFGPGTRLTVT.

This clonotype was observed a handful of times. CDR3 nucleotides: TGTGCCAGCAGCCGCTGGACTAGCCCCTACGAGCAGTACTTC. This encodes CASSRWTSPYEQYF. The chain has TRBV27 and TRBJ2-7; TRBD2 aligns across 8 bases. Germline V lookup: CDR1 MNHEY, CDR2 SMNVEV (reference sequence). V lost 6 bases and J lost 2; bases outside the gene matches: 6. The CDR3 contains 14 residues.

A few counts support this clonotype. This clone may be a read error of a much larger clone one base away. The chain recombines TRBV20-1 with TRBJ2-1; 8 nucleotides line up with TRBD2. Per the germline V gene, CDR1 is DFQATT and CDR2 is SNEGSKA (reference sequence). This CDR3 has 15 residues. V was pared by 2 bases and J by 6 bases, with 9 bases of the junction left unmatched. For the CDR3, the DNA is TGCAGTGCTAGATCATCTAGCGGGTTTTGCAATGAGCAGTTCTTC. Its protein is CSARSSSGFCNEQFF.